Each of the 2 T cell receptor beta chains below was sequenced from the same sample in a study of T-cell reconstitution after alpha-beta-depleted transplantation in children. Molecular barcoding with unique molecular identifiers was used for the TCRbeta library. Each CDR3 protein is one row after TCRdb ran MiXCR on the PCR reads. The sample consists of 350,000 to 500,000 distinct CDR3 sequences, roughly two fifths of them appearing once. The sequencing used PBMCs, collected before TCRalphabeta/CD19-depleted stem cell transplant. Receptor source: a girl aged 2-10 years with aplastic anemia, due to receive a stem cell transplant.

The chain combines TRBV18 with TRBJ2-1; D is undetermined. The V end was cut by 2 bases, the J end by 4 bases, with 12 bases between. This CDR3 is 15 amino acids long. Germline V lookup: CDR1 KGHSH, CDR2 LQKENI. CDR3 loop: CASSPAAGLYNEQFF. As DNA, the CDR3 is TGTGCCAGCTCACCAGCTGCAGGCCTATACAATGAGCAGTTCTTC.

This clonotype was counted only a few times. The chain employs TRBV29-1 and TRBJ1-2; the D gene is possibly TRBD1 (6 bases). CDR3 size: 14 residues. Germline V gene lookup returns CDR1 SQVTM and CDR2 ANQGSEA. V shed 7 bases and J shed 7 bases, with 22 bases lying between them. As DNA, the CDR3 is TGCAGCGCTCGGTCGGTGGGGGCATCCTCTGGCTACACCTTC. Protein product: CSARSVGASSGYTF.